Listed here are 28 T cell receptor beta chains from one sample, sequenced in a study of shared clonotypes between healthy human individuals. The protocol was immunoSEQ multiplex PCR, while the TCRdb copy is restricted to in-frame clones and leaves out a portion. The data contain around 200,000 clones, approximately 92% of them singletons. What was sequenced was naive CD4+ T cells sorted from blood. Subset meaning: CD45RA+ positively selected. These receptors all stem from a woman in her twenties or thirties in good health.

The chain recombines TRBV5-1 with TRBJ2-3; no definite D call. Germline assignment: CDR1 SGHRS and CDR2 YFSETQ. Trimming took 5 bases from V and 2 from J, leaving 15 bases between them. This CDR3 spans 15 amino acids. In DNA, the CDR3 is TGCGCCAGCAGTCCCGGACCAATTAACACAGATACGCAGTATTTT. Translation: CASSPGPINTDTQYF.

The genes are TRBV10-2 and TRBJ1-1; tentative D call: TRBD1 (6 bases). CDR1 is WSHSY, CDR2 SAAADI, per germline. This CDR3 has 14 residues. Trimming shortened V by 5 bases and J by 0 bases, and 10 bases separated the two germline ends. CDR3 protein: CASSRGLVNTEAFF. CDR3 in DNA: TGCGCCAGCAGTCGGGGGCTTGTGAACACTGAAGCTTTCTTT.

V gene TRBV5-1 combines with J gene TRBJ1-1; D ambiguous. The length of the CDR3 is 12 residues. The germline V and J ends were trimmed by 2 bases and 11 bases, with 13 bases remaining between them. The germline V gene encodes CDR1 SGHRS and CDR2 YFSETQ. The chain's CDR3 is CASSFSPGQAFF. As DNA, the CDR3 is TGCGCCAGCAGCTTTTCCCCCGGGCAGGCTTTCTTT.

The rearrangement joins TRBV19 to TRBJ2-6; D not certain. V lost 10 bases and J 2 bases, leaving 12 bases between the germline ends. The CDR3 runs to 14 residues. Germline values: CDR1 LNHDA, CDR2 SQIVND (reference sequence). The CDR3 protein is CATNTVPGANVLTF. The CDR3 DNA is TGTGCCACCAACACCGTTCCTGGGGCCAACGTCCTGACTTTC.

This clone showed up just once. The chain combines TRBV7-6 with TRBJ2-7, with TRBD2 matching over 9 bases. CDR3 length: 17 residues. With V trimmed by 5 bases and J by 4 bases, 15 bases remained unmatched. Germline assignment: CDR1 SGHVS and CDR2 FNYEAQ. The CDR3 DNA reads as TGTGCCAGCAGCCCCGAGGTCTGGCGGGAGGGCCTGTACGAGCAGTACTTC. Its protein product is CASSPEVWREGLYEQYF. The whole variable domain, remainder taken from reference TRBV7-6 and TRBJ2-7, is GAGVSQSPRYKVTKRGQDVALRCDPISGHVSLYWYRQALGQGPEFLTYFNYEAQQDKSGLPNDRFSAERPEGSISTLTIQRTEQRDSAMYRCASSPEVWREGLYEQYFGPGTRLTVT.

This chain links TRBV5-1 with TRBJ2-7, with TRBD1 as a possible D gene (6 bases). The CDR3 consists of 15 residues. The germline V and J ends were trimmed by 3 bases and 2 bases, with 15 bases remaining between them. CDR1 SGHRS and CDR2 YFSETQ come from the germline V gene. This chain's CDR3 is CASSSLPGQAYEQYF. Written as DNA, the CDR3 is TGCGCCAGCAGCTCCTTACCGGGACAAGCCTACGAGCAGTACTTC.

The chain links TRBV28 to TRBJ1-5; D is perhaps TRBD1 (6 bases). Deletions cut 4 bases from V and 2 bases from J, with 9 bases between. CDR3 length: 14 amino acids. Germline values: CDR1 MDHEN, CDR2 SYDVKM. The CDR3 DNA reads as TGTGCCAGCAGTTGGAGACAGGGCAATCAGCCCCAGCATTTT. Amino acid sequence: CASSWRQGNQPQHF.

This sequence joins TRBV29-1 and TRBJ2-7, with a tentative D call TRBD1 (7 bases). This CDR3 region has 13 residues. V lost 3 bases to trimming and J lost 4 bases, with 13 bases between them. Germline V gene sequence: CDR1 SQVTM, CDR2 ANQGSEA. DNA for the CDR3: TGCAGCGTTGATAAACAGGGGACTTACGAGCAGTACTTC. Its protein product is CSVDKQGTYEQYF.

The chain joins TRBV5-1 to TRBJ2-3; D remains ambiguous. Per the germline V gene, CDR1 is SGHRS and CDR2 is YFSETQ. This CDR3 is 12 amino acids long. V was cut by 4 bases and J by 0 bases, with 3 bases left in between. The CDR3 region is CASSTSTDTQYF. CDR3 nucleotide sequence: TGCGCCAGCAGCACCAGCACAGATACGCAGTATTTT.

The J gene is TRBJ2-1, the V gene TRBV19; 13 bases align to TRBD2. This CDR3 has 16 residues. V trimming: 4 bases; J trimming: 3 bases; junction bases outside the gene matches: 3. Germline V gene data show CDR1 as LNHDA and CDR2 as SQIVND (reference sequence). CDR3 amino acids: CASSTGLAGNYNEQFF. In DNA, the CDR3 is TGTGCCAGTAGTACGGGACTAGCGGGGAACTACAATGAGCAGTTCTTC.

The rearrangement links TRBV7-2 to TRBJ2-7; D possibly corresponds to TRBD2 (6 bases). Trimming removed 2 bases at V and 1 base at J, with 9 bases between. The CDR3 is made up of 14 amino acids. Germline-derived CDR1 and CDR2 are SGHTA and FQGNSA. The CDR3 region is CASSLSGRSYEQYF. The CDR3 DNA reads TGTGCCAGCAGCTTATCTGGGAGGTCCTACGAGCAGTACTTC.

This chain's CDR3 is CASSFKYGTSGGVGQYF. CDR3 DNA: TGTGCCAGCAGTTTCAAGTACGGGACTAGCGGAGGGGTAGGGCAGTACTTC. This sequence joins TRBV27 and TRBJ2-7; 11 bases are shared with TRBD2. V gave up 3 bases and J gave up 9 bases; unmatched junction bases: 16. The germline gives CDR1 MNHEY, CDR2 SMNVEV (reference sequence). This CDR3 is built from 17 residues.

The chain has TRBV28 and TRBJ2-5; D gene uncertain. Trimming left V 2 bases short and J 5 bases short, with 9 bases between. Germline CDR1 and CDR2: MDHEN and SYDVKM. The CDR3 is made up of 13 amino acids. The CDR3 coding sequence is TGTGCCAGCAGTTTACTTGTGGGGGAGACCCAGTACTTC. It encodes CASSLLVGETQYF.

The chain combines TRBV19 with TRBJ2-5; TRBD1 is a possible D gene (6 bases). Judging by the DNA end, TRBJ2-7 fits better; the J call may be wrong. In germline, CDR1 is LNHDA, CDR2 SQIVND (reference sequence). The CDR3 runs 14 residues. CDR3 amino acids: CASSILGQTYEQYF. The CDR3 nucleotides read TGTGCCAGTAGTATTCTAGGACAGACCTACGAGCAGTACTTC.

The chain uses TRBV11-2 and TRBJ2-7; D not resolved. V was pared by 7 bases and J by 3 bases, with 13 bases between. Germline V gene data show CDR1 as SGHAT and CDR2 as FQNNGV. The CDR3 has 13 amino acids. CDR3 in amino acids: CASTGPTHYEQYF. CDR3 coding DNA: TGTGCCAGCACCGGACCGACTCACTACGAGCAGTACTTC.

The DNA for the CDR3 is TGTGCCAGCAGCCCGGCCAGGGGAGCCTACAATGAGCAGTTCTTC. It is translated as CASSPARGAYNEQFF. The V gene is TRBV13, the J gene TRBJ2-1, with D tentatively TRBD1 (6 bases). Germline V gene lookup returns CDR1 PRHDT and CDR2 FYEKMQ (reference sequence). The CDR3 is 15 residues long. V lost 5 bases, J lost 2 bases, and 13 bases lay in between.

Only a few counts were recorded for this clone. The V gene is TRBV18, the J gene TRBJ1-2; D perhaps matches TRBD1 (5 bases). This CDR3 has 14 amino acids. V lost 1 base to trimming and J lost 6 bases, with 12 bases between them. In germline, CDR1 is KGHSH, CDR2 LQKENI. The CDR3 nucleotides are TGTGCCAGCTCACCACAGGGGCAGGGAGATGGCTACACCTTC. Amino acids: CASSPQGQGDGYTF.

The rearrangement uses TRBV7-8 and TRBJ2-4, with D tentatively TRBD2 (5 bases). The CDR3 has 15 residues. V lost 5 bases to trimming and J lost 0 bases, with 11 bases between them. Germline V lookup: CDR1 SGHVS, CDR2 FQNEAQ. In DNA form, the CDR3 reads TGTGCCAGCAGCCGAGGGCGGGTAGCCAAAAACATTCAGTACTTC. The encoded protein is CASSRGRVAKNIQYF.

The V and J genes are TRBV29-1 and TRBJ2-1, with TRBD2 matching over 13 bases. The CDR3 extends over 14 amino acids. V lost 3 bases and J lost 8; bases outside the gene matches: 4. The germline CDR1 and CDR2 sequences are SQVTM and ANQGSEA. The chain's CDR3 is CSVDRTSGSYEQFF. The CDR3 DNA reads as TGCAGCGTTGACCGGACTAGCGGGAGTTATGAGCAGTTCTTC.

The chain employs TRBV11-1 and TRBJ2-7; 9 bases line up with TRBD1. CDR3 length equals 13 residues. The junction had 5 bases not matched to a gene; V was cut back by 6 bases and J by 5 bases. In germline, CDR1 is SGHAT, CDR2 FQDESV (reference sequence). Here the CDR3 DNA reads TGTGCCAGCAGAAATACAGGGGGCCACGAGCAGTACTTC. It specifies CASRNTGGHEQYF.

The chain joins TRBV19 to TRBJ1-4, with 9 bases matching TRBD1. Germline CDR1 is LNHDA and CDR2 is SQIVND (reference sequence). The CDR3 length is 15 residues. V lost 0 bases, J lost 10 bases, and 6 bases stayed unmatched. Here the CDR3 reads CASSIDLMDRGKLFF. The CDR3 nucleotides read TGTGCCAGTAGTATAGACCTCATGGACAGGGGAAAACTGTTTTTT.

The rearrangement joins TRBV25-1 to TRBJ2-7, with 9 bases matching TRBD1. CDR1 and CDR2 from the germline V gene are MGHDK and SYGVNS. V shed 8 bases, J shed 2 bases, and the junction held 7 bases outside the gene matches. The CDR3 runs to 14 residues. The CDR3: CASARGTGPYEQYF. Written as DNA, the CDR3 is TGTGCCAGCGCGCGGGGGACAGGGCCCTACGAGCAGTACTTC.

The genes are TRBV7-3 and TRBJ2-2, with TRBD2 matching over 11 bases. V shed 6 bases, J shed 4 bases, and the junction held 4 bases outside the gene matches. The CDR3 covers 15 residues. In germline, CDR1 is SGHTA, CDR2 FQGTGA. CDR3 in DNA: TGTGCCAGCAGTCCTGGACTAGCGGGCACCGGGGAGCTGTTTTTT. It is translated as CASSPGLAGTGELFF.

CDR3 bases: TGCGCCAGCAGCTTGGATAGGATGTACGAGCAGTACTTC. It translates to CASSLDRMYEQYF. The V and J genes are TRBV5-1 and TRBJ2-5; D not certain. The DNA end is a closer match to TRBJ2-7, so the J assignment may be wrong. Germline V gene sequence: CDR1 SGHRS, CDR2 YFSETQ. The CDR3 has 13 residues.

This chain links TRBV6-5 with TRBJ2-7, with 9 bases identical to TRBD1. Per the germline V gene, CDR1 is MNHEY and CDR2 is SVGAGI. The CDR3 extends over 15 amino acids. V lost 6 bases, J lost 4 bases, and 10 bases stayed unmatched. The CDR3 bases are TGTGCCAGCAGCAGAATCAAGGGACAGGGTTACGAGCAGTACTTC. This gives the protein CASSRIKGQGYEQYF.

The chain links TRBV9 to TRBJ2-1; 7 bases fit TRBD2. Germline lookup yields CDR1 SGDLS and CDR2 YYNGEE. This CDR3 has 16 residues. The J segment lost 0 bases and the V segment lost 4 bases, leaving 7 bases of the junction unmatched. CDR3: CASSYGGTFSYNEQFF. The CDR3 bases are TGTGCCAGCAGCTACGGGGGGACTTTCTCCTACAATGAGCAGTTCTTC.

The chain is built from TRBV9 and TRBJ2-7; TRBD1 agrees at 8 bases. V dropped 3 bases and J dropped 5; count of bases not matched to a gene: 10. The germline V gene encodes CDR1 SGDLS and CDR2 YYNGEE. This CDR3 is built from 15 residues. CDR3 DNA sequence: TGTGCCAGCAGCGCGAGCTACCCAGGGGGCCACGAGCAGTACTTC. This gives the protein CASSASYPGGHEQYF.

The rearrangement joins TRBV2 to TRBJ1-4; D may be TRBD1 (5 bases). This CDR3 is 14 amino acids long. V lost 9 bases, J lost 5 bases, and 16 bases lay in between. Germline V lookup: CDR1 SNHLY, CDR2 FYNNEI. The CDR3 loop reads CASYIGTENEKLFF. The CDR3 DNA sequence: TGTGCCAGTTACATCGGGACGGAAAATGAAAAACTGTTTTTT.